This TCR beta chain stems from a study of T cells in Graves' hyperthyroidism and ophthalmopathy. Study outcomes and limitations: Median prediction lead before ophthalmopathy onset was roughly 6 months with the model.

Researchers amplified the TCR beta CDR3 regions from RNA transcripts. Using the HTBI primer set, a first-round RT-PCR was run on the TCR CDR3. MiXCR, applied by TCRdb to the multiplex PCR reads, yields one record per CDR3 protein. The data show hundreds of thousands of distinct CDR3 sequences, about 38% seen once. This clonotype showed up just a few times. Its target is not known. Sequenced sample: blood. The TCR originated in a man aged 18-30 years with Graves' hyperthyroidism.

CDR3 bases: TGTGCCATCAGTGAACCTCTCGCCGGGACAGAAAACTTGAACACTGAAGCTTTCTTT. Translation gives CAISEPLAGTENLNTEAFF. The rearrangement joins TRBV10-3 to TRBJ1-1; TRBD1 matches 7 bases. The trim removed 3 bases at V and 0 bases at J, leaving 16 bases unmatched. This CDR3 has 19 residues. Germline V CDR1 and CDR2: ENHRY, SYGVKD.